The entry below gives a single TCR beta chain sequence along with its context. The sample comes from a study of shared T cell receptors in the human thymus. TCRdb's table, derived via immunoSEQ multiplex PCR, lists solely in-frame clones and lacks some. The table has hundreds of thousands of clones, roughly 94% seen once. The CDR3 runs 13 residues. V was cut by 8 bases and J by 0 bases, with 10 bases left in between. Germline CDR1 is MRHNA and CDR2 is SNTAGT. Sequences were obtained from thymocytes. The rearrangement joins TRBV6-4 to TRBJ1-1; no definite D call. The receptor was isolated from a human donor. CDR3 region: CASFETVNTEAFF. DNA of the CDR3: TGTGCCAGCTTTGAGACTGTGAACACTGAAGCTTTCTTT.